Listed below are T cell receptor beta chains from one sample, sequenced in a study of regulatory T cells in long-lasting Graves disease. TCRdb called the multiplex PCR reads again in MiXCR, with one record for every CDR3 protein. The table includes 360,000 or so distinct CDR3 sequences, 16% detected once. This sample was also put to use in a study of T cells in Graves' hyperthyroidism and ophthalmopathy.

Source: peripheral blood mononuclear cells (PBMCs), taken at new diagnosis, from a patient treated with antithyroid drugs. The receptors come from a man between 40 and 49 years old with Graves disease. Both conserved end residues are part of each CDR3. The D gene is left open where the match is weak. Not every row has a clone size; where given, it reads once, few, many or a size class.

abundance	d_gene	v_gene	j_gene	CDR3aa	CDR3nt
few	TRBD2	TRBV7-2	TRBJ2-5	CASSLVSAGGPGETQYF	TGTGCCAGCAGCTTAGTTTCTGCGGGGGGGCCGGGGGAGACCCAGTACTTC
many	NA	TRBV13	TRBJ2-5	CASSYKRFAGETQYF	TGTGCCAGCAGTTACAAAAGGTTCGCGGGAGAGACCCAGTACTTC
many	NA	TRBV30	TRBJ2-2	CAWSVADTGELFF	TGTGCCTGGAGTGTAGCGGACACCGGGGAGCTGTTTTTT
few	TRBD2	TRBV9	TRBJ2-3	CASSVFTGGADTQYF	TGTGCCAGCAGCGTATTCACGGGAGGTGCGGATACGCAGTATTTT
NA	NA	TRBV15	TRBJ1-5	CATSRDRPGVQPQHF	TGTGCCACCAGCAGAGATCGGCCAGGAGTTCAACCCCAGCATTTT
many	NA	TRBV6-1	TRBJ2-7	CASSRLVGYEQYF	TGTGCCAGCAGCAGACTAGTCGGCTACGAGCAGTACTTC
once	TRBD1	TRBV7-2	TRBJ1-1	CASSLGQGVDTEAFF	TGTGCCAGCAGCTTGGGACAGGGGGTCGACACTGAAGCTTTCTTT
many	NA	TRBV30	TRBJ1-5	CAWSTGANQNQPQHF	TGTGCCTGGAGTACGGGGGCGAATCAAAATCAGCCCCAGCATTTT
few	TRBD1	TRBV6-5	TRBJ1-2	CASSYSGGAIGNTF	TGTGCCAGCAGTTACTCAGGGGGCGCTATAGGCAACACCTTC
many	NA	TRBV5-1	TRBJ2-5	CASSLKNPETQYF	TGCGCCAGCAGCTTGAAGAATCCAGAGACCCAGTACTTC
many	NA	TRBV2	TRBJ1-1	CASRLGGNTEAFF	TGTGCCAGCAGATTAGGAGGGAACACTGAAGCTTTCTTT
many	TRBD1	TRBV4-1	TRBJ2-5	CASSQRTGGTQYF	TGCGCCAGCAGCCAAAGGACAGGGGGGACCCAGTACTTC
many	TRBD1	TRBV5-1	TRBJ2-7	CASSPGQGNHEQYF	TGCGCCAGCAGCCCGGGACAGGGTAACCACGAGCAGTACTTC
NA	NA	TRBV6-2/TRBV6-3	TRBJ2-7	CASSYNSDGEQYF	TGTGCCAGCAGTTACAACAGCGATGGGGAGCAGTACTTC
NA	NA	TRBV7-3	TRBJ2-7	CASSLRPNEAEQYF	TGTGCCAGCAGCCTCCGGCCGAATGAGGCCGAGCAGTACTTC
many	TRBD2	TRBV5-8	TRBJ2-3	CASKTSGNSQYF	TGTGCCAGCAAGACTAGCGGCAATTCGCAGTATTTT
few	NA	TRBV6-2/TRBV6-3	TRBJ2-1	CASSLSPEWGEQFF	TGTGCCAGCAGTCTGTCCCCGGAATGGGGTGAGCAGTTCTTC
many	NA	TRBV28	TRBJ2-1	CASTLTGRGEFF	TGTGCCAGCACCCTAACGGGCAGGGGGGAGTTCTTC
NA	NA	TRBV9	TRBJ1-1	CASSEGGGVNTEAFF	TGTGCCAGCAGTGAAGGGGGGGGGGTGAACACTGAAGCTTTCTTT
few	NA	TRBV10-3	TRBJ2-4	CAISEGRRWGNIQYF	TGTGCCATCAGTGAGGGGAGACGGTGGGGAAACATTCAGTACTTC
few	NA	TRBV27	TRBJ2-7	CASSPDWTYEQYF	TGTGCCAGCAGTCCAGACTGGACCTACGAGCAGTACTTC
many	NA	TRBV28	TRBJ1-4	CASNGYNEKLFF	TGTGCCAGCAACGGTTATAATGAAAAACTGTTTTTT
many	NA	TRBV20-1	TRBJ1-1	CSASDPHMRGTEAFF	TGCAGTGCTAGCGACCCTCACATGAGGGGCACTGAAGCTTTCTTT
many	TRBD1	TRBV2	TRBJ1-4	CASSLAGTGWLTNEKLFF	TGTGCCAGCAGCTTGGCCGGGACAGGGTGGTTGACTAATGAAAAACTGTTTTTT
many	TRBD1	TRBV20-1	TRBJ1-4	CSAIKPGQVHEKLFF	TGCAGTGCTATAAAGCCGGGACAGGTTCATGAAAAACTGTTTTTT
many	TRBD2	TRBV29-1	TRBJ2-5	CSVGISGAWETQYF	TGCAGCGTTGGGATTAGCGGGGCATGGGAGACCCAGTACTTC
many	TRBD2	TRBV20-1	TRBJ2-6	CSARGASGGSGANVLTF	TGCAGTGCTAGAGGGGCTAGCGGGGGTTCTGGGGCCAACGTCCTGACTTTC
few	NA	TRBV29-1	TRBJ1-1	CSVERERGNTEAFF	TGCAGCGTTGAAAGGGAACGTGGTAACACTGAAGCTTTCTTT
many	NA	TRBV20-1	TRBJ1-4	CSARRAMEEKLFF	TGCAGTGCTCGCCGGGCCATGGAGGAAAAACTGTTTTTT
many	TRBD1	TRBV28	TRBJ2-7	CAISRGTGGYEQYF	TGTGCCATTTCCCGCGGGACAGGGGGCTACGAGCAGTACTTC
few	TRBD1	TRBV28	TRBJ2-7	CASGQGQGGEQYF	TGTGCCAGCGGACAGGGGCAGGGCGGCGAGCAGTACTTC
many	TRBD2	TRBV15	TRBJ2-5	CATSVGPSGGEETQYF	TGTGCCACCAGCGTGGGGCCTAGCGGGGGGGAAGAGACCCAGTACTTC
once	NA	TRBV5-1	TRBJ2-5	CASTQYGAYGETQYF	TGCGCCAGCACCCAATATGGGGCCTACGGTGAGACCCAGTACTTC
few	TRBD2	TRBV7-9	TRBJ2-5	CASSPPSGRGMETQYF	TGTGCCAGCAGCCCTCCGAGCGGGAGAGGTATGGAGACCCAGTACTTC
many	NA	TRBV7-2	TRBJ1-1	CASSERRGTEAFF	TGTGCCAGCAGCGAACGTAGGGGCACTGAAGCTTTCTTT
NA	NA	TRBV18	TRBJ2-7	CASSLAGIPPYEQYF	TGTGCCAGCTCACTGGCGGGGATCCCTCCCTACGAGCAGTACTTC
many	NA	TRBV6-1	TRBJ1-2	CASSQPGTKGYTF	TGTGCCAGCAGCCAACCCGGGACGAAAGGCTACACCTTC
many	NA	TRBV2	TRBJ2-3	CASSPDGRNTDTQYF	TGTGCCAGCAGCCCTGACGGGCGGAACACAGATACGCAGTATTTT
NA	NA	TRBV7-3	TRBJ1-1	CASSLRMDTEAFF	TGTGCCAGCAGCCTCCGTATGGACACTGAAGCTTTCTTT
many	NA	TRBV30	TRBJ2-3	CAWSSTDTQYF	TGTGCCTGGAGTTCAACAGATACGCAGTATTTT
many	NA	TRBV6-5	TRBJ1-2	CASSYSRGGYGYTF	TGTGCCAGCAGTTACTCGCGTGGAGGCTATGGCTACACCTTC
many	TRBD1	TRBV20-1	TRBJ2-1	CSAASTGQSSYNEQFF	TGCAGTGCCGCCTCGACAGGGCAGAGCTCCTACAATGAGCAGTTCTTC
NA	NA	TRBV20-1	TRBJ1-4	CSAPQGPGGEKLFF	TGCAGTGCTCCGCAGGGCCCCGGGGGTGAAAAACTGTTTTTT
NA	TRBD1	TRBV5-5	TRBJ1-6	CASSTDRGSGSPLHF	TGTGCCAGCAGCACGGACAGGGGTTCGGGTTCACCCCTCCACTTT
few	TRBD2	TRBV4-1	TRBJ2-1	CASSHPGTRFRNEQFF	TGCGCCAGCAGCCATCCCGGGACTAGGTTTCGGAATGAGCAGTTCTTC